The 19 T cell receptor beta chains reported below all come from one sample, sequenced in a study of tumor-infiltrating lymphocytes in localized non-small cell lung cancer. Assay used: immunoSEQ multiplex PCR; TCRdb lists only in-frame clones, some missing. The sample includes some 14,000 clones, about 77% of them seen just once. The sequenced sample was lung tumor tissue. The receptors come from a human donor with non-small cell lung cancer.

The chain uses TRBV27 and TRBJ2-7; D is possibly TRBD1 (7 bases). Germline CDR1 MNHEY, CDR2 SMNVEV (reference sequence). Trimming shortened V by 4 bases and J by 3 bases, and 13 bases separated the two germline ends. The CDR3 spans 14 residues. The CDR3 protein is CASSSQGGFYEQYF. CDR3 nucleotide sequence: TGTGCCAGCAGTTCCCAGGGGGGATTCTACGAGCAGTACTTC.

This chain uses TRBV7-9 with TRBJ2-7; D unclear. The V gene's germline CDR1 is SEHNR and CDR2 FQNEAQ (reference sequence). The V and J ends lost 2 bases and 3 bases respectively, with 11 bases between them. The CDR3 consists of 14 residues. This chain's CDR3 is CASSLLPASYEQYF. The CDR3 region has the DNA TGTGCCAGCAGCTTACTCCCGGCTAGCTACGAGCAGTACTTC.

The chain employs TRBV6-1 and TRBJ1-2; D unresolved. The V end was cut by 0 bases, the J end by 8 bases, with 10 bases between. The CDR3 has 13 residues. Germline V lookup: CDR1 MNHNS, CDR2 SASEGT. Here the CDR3 reads CASSEAEGGGYTF. The CDR3 DNA reads TGTGCCAGCAGTGAAGCAGAGGGAGGCGGCTACACCTTC.

On this clone itself: Other nucleotide sequences from this sample produce the same CDR3. The chain couples TRBV11-2 to TRBJ2-7; TRBD2 might be the D (6 bases). V gave up 5 bases and J gave up 1 base, with 9 bases separating them. Germline lookup yields CDR1 SGHAT and CDR2 FQNNGV. There are 13 residues in the CDR3. The DNA for the CDR3 is TGTGCCAGCAGCCCCGGAGGGTCCTACGAGCAGTACTTC. It yields the protein CASSPGGSYEQYF.

This clone is medium-sized in the sample. This rearrangement joins TRBV2 to TRBJ2-7; 7 nucleotides line up with TRBD1. Germline V CDR1 and CDR2: SNHLY, FYNNEI. The CDR3 has 13 residues. J lost 3 bases, V lost 6 bases, and 5 bases had no gene match. The CDR3 sequence is CASRGQLSYEQYF. The CDR3, as DNA: TGTGCCAGCAGGGGACAGTTAAGCTACGAGCAGTACTTC.

The chain links TRBV11-2 to TRBJ2-5; a possible D gene is TRBD2 (6 bases). Per the germline V gene, CDR1 is SGHAT and CDR2 is FQNNGV. The CDR3 consists of 16 residues. The V and J ends lost 3 bases and 5 bases respectively, with 19 bases between them. This CDR3 reads CASSFLSSAWGETQYF. CDR3 nucleotide sequence: TGTGCCAGCAGCTTCCTATCTAGCGCTTGGGGGGAGACCCAGTACTTC.

The chain recombines TRBV5-5 with TRBJ2-7, with 11 bases identical to TRBD2. The CDR3 contains 15 residues. From germline, CDR1 is SGHKS and CDR2 YYEKEE (reference sequence). J lost 9 bases, V lost 1 base, and 9 bases had no gene match. The CDR3 region has the DNA TGTGCCAGCAGCTTGCGGGAAGGGCTAGCGGGGGGGCAGTACTTC. It codes for CASSLREGLAGGQYF.

This clone was recorded once. This chain connects TRBV11-2 to TRBJ2-1; D gene unclear. Trimming removed 4 bases from V and 4 bases from J, with 8 bases in between. The CDR3 runs 13 residues. Germline V gives CDR1 SGHAT, CDR2 FQNNGV. As DNA, the CDR3 is TGTGCCAGCAGCTCTGGAGAATACAATGAGCAGTTCTTC. Translation gives CASSSGEYNEQFF.

The chain uses TRBV18 and TRBJ2-7, with TRBD1 matching over 9 bases. CDR3 length: 15 amino acids. V shed 5 bases, J shed 3 bases, and the junction held 8 bases outside the gene matches. Germline V gene sequence: CDR1 KGHSH, CDR2 LQKENI. The CDR3 DNA reads TGTGCCAGCTCATCGACGCGGGACAGGGACTACGAGCAGTACTTC. Its protein is CASSSTRDRDYEQYF.

CDR3 amino acids: CASSPGTSRFQETQYF. The CDR3 DNA is TGTGCCAGCAGCCCTGGGACTAGCAGGTTCCAAGAGACCCAGTACTTC. The chain combines TRBV28 with TRBJ2-5; 9 bases line up with TRBD2. The CDR3 runs 16 residues. The V and J ends lost 6 bases and 1 base, in that order; junction bases with no gene match: 9. In germline, CDR1 is MDHEN, CDR2 SYDVKM.

The chain recombines TRBV9 with TRBJ2-2; D gene uncertain. Germline V gene data show CDR1 as SGDLS and CDR2 as YYNGEE. V was trimmed by 0 bases and J by 5 bases, leaving 5 bases between them. The CDR3 totals 13 residues. The CDR3 DNA reads as TGTGCCAGCAGCGTAGTGAGTACCGGGGAGCTGTTTTTT. Protein product: CASSVVSTGELFF.

The chain combines TRBV7-7 with TRBJ2-5, with D possibly being TRBD2 (6 bases). In germline, CDR1 is SSHAT, CDR2 FNYEAQ (reference sequence). The CDR3 has 15 amino acids. V dropped 1 base and J dropped 1 base, with 10 bases sitting between them. The CDR3 DNA follows: TGTGCCAGCAGCTTAGGGGCGGGACTCCAAGAGACCCAGTACTTC. Its translation is CASSLGAGLQETQYF.

V is TRBV4-1 and J is TRBJ2-3, with D perhaps TRBD1 or TRBD2 (6 bases each). This CDR3 region has 17 residues. Germline V gene sequence: CDR1 MGHRA, CDR2 YSYEKL. The V gene lost 0 bases and the J gene lost 5 bases, with 18 bases spanning the gap. CDR3 nucleotide sequence: TGCGCCAGCAGCCAAGATAGGGCAAGGGGGGACGGAGATACGCAGTATTTT. Translated, it gives CASSQDRARGDGDTQYF.

The gene calls are TRBV15 and TRBJ2-2, with a tentative D call TRBD1 (5 bases). V dropped 3 bases and J dropped 1 base, with 6 bases sitting between them. The CDR3 contains 14 residues. Germline V gene sequence: CDR1 LNHNV, CDR2 YYDKDF (reference sequence). DNA for the CDR3: TGTGCCACCAGCAGGACAGAGAACACCGGGGAGCTGTTTTTT. It codes for CATSRTENTGELFF.

This clone has just one count. The genes are TRBV7-2 and TRBJ2-3, with D maybe TRBD1 (6 bases). The CDR3 totals 13 residues. The germline CDR1 and CDR2 sequences are SGHTA and FQGNSA. V was clipped by 8 bases and J by 1 base, with 10 bases between them. The CDR3 DNA reads as TGTGCCAGCGCACCAGGGGGCACAGATACGCAGTATTTT. Its translation is CASAPGGTDTQYF.

This chain connects TRBV5-1 to TRBJ1-1; TRBD1 is a possible D gene (6 bases). V was shortened by 4 bases and J by 3 bases, with 10 bases between the two germline ends. The CDR3 runs to 13 residues. In germline, CDR1 is SGHRS, CDR2 YFSETQ. The CDR3 DNA reads as TGCGCCAGCAGCCCGAGGACAGACACTGAAGCTTTCTTT. It specifies CASSPRTDTEAFF.

The chain uses TRBV7-9 and TRBJ2-1; a possible D gene is TRBD2 (5 bases). Germline V gene lookup returns CDR1 SEHNR and CDR2 FQNEAQ (reference sequence). Trimming took off 5 bases at V and 8 bases at J, with 13 bases between the two ends. This CDR3 is 13 amino acids long. CDR3 bases: TGTGCCAGCAGCCCGACGGGGTACGATGAGCAGTTCTTC. Translated: CASSPTGYDEQFF.

This clone was seen more than once but under ten times. J is TRBJ2-1 and V is TRBV5-1; tentatively, D is TRBD2 (6 bases). This CDR3 is built from 17 residues. Trimming took 0 bases from V and 5 from J, leaving 18 bases between them. From germline, CDR1 is SGHRS and CDR2 YFSETQ. The CDR3 nucleotides read TGCGCCAGCAGCTTGGCCGGGGGTTCCCGTGTAGACAATGAGCAGTTCTTC. This sequence encodes CASSLAGGSRVDNEQFF.

This sequence joins TRBV6-6 and TRBJ2-4; TRBD1 aligns across 9 bases. This CDR3 comprises 14 residues. Germline CDR1 and CDR2: MNHNY and SVGAGI (reference sequence). Trimming cost V 2 bases and J 6 bases; bases outside gene matches: 2. CDR3 sequence reads: CASSYADRGNIQYF. Written as DNA, the CDR3 is TGTGCCAGCAGTTACGCGGACAGGGGAAACATTCAGTACTTC.